The present TCR beta chain was sequenced within a study of blood T cell repertoires in COVID-19. Overall study context: The cDNA or gDNA used as material had been derived from T cells, B-cell-depleted T cells, or PBMCs.

The CDR3 length is 13 residues. The ends were cut back, 4 bases at V and 1 base at J, with 7 bases in the middle. Authors' methods: Amplification with reference gene primers provided the estimates of nucleated cell counts. Profiled with immunoSEQ multiplex PCR; TCRdb holds only in-frame clones, not every one. V, J and clone size were drawn from that table, and D and trimming were deduced from the DNA. Of 150,000 to 170,000 clones listed, about 89% are singletons. The source is a man in his fifties or sixties with acute or convalescent COVID-19. Sequencing was performed on peripheral blood. V gene TRBV12-3 or TRBV12-4 combines with J gene TRBJ1-1; D uncertain. The CDR3, as DNA: TGTGCCAGCAGTTCACTTGCGAACACTGAAGCTTTCTTT. It specifies CASSSLANTEAFF.